A selection of T cell receptor beta chains follows, all from one sample in a study of OX40 agonist ivuxolimab in advanced cancers. Assay used: immunoSEQ multiplex PCR; TCRdb lists only in-frame clones, some missing. The sample carries about 58,000 clones, less than 90% recorded once. The input for sequencing was CD4+ or CD8+ T cells sorted from blood, taken in a trial of the OX40 agonist ivuxolimab. The receptor source for this set is an adult with an advanced solid tumor such as melanoma, head and neck, liver or kidney cancer. CDR3s include the opening cysteine and the closing phenylalanine or tryptophan. Fields, in order: CDR3 length, D gene, clone size, V gene, J gene, CDR3 DNA, CDR3 protein. A D gene is named only where the DNA matches it firmly. Clone size is given for some rows only: seen once, a few or many times, or a class if the clone is expanded.

length: 16
D: .
size: once
V: TRBV4-1
J: TRBJ2-6
DNA: TGCGCCAGCAGCCAAGCCTTCGCCGGCGGGGCCAACGTCCTGACTTTC
CDR3: CASSQAFAGGANVLTF

length: 14
D: .
size: .
V: TRBV15
J: TRBJ2-7
DNA: TGTGCCACCAGCAGAGATCCTGAGCTGAATGAGCAGTACTTC
CDR3: CATSRDPELNEQYF

length: 16
D: TRBD1
size: .
V: TRBV7-9
J: TRBJ1-2
DNA: TGTGCCAGCAGCGCCGGGACAGGGGGCGGTAGCTATGGCTACACCTTC
CDR3: CASSAGTGGGSYGYTF

length: 15
D: .
size: .
V: TRBV5-5
J: TRBJ1-2
DNA: TGTGCCAGCCGGTCGGCTGGGGGGAATAACTATGGCTACACCTTC
CDR3: CASRSAGGNNYGYTF

length: 20
D: TRBD2
size: .
V: TRBV28
J: TRBJ2-1
DNA: TGTGCCAGCAGTCCCCCCATGGGTAGCGGGGGGAAAGGAACCTACAATGAGCAGTTCTTC
CDR3: CASSPPMGSGGKGTYNEQFF

length: 13
D: .
size: few
V: TRBV6-6
J: TRBJ1-6
DNA: TGTGCCAGCTCGGGGGGGAATAATTCACCCCTCCACTTT
CDR3: CASSGGNNSPLHF

length: 13
D: TRBD1
size: .
V: TRBV30
J: TRBJ1-3
DNA: TGTGCCTGGGCTCAGGGGGCTGGAAACACCATATATTTT
CDR3: CAWAQGAGNTIYF

length: 16
D: .
size: .
V: TRBV5-4
J: TRBJ1-1
DNA: TGTGCCAGCAGCTTGGATCCAGGAGGGGTCAACACTGAAGCTTTCTTT
CDR3: CASSLDPGGVNTEAFF

length: 14
D: TRBD1
size: .
V: TRBV7-8
J: TRBJ2-7
DNA: TGTGCCAGCAGCAGCAGGACAGGGGGCGTCGAGCAGTACTTC
CDR3: CASSSRTGGVEQYF

length: 16
D: .
size: .
V: TRBV9
J: TRBJ2-3
DNA: TGTGCCAGCAGCGTAGCTTTTGGGGGGAGTACAGATACGCAGTATTTT
CDR3: CASSVAFGGSTDTQYF

length: 12
D: .
size: .
V: TRBV9
J: TRBJ2-3
DNA: TGTGCCAGCAGCGTATCGGCAGATACGCAGTATTTT
CDR3: CASSVSADTQYF

length: 13
D: .
size: few
V: TRBV4-3
J: TRBJ2-1
DNA: TGCGCCAGCAGCCGATCGACAGGAGATGAGCAGTTCTTC
CDR3: CASSRSTGDEQFF

length: 15
D: TRBD2
size: .
V: TRBV5-4
J: TRBJ2-3
DNA: TGTGCCAGCAGCTCAGCGGGGGGGTCCACAGATACGCAGTATTTT
CDR3: CASSSAGGSTDTQYF

length: 18
D: TRBD2
size: .
V: TRBV11-3
J: TRBJ2-3
DNA: TGTGCCAGCAGCAATAGACTAGCGGCGGGGCTTAGCACAGATACGCAGTATTTT
CDR3: CASSNRLAAGLSTDTQYF

length: 17
D: TRBD1
size: .
V: TRBV27
J: TRBJ1-5
DNA: TGTGCCAGCACCCAACCTTGGACAGGGGGATTATGGTTTGGCCAGCATTTT
CDR3: CASTQPWTGGLWFGQHF

length: 14
D: TRBD1
size: .
V: TRBV6-1
J: TRBJ1-2
DNA: TGTGCCAGCAGTGCGGGACAGGGGGCGGTTGGCTACACCTTC
CDR3: CASSAGQGAVGYTF

length: 15
D: TRBD2
size: .
V: TRBV4-1
J: TRBJ2-3
DNA: TGCGCCAGCAGCCAGTATAGCGGGGGGGCAGATACGCAGTATTTT
CDR3: CASSQYSGGADTQYF

length: 13
D: .
size: .
V: TRBV2
J: TRBJ1-3
DNA: TGTGCCAGCAGTGGGGTTAGAGGAAACACCATATATTTT
CDR3: CASSGVRGNTIYF

length: 12
D: .
size: .
V: TRBV2
J: TRBJ1-4
DNA: TGTGCCAGCAGTGAAGCTCGGGAAAAACTGTTTTTT
CDR3: CASSEAREKLFF

length: 18
D: .
size: few
V: TRBV27
J: TRBJ1-2
DNA: TGTGCCAGCAGTTTATCCCTCTACACCGGGACCAGGGACTATGGCTACACCTTC
CDR3: CASSLSLYTGTRDYGYTF

length: 16
D: .
size: .
V: TRBV27
J: TRBJ1-2
DNA: TGTGCCAGCAGTTTCGGGCAGGAATTTCGACACTATGGCTACACCTTC
CDR3: CASSFGQEFRHYGYTF

length: 15
D: TRBD2
size: once
V: TRBV7-2
J: TRBJ2-7
DNA: TGTGCCAGCAGCTTTACTAGCGGGGATTACTACGAGCAGTACTTC
CDR3: CASSFTSGDYYEQYF

length: 15
D: .
size: few
V: TRBV10-3
J: TRBJ2-3
DNA: TGTGCCATCAGGCCCCCGGGGGGCCCTGGAGATACGCAGTATTTT
CDR3: CAIRPPGGPGDTQYF

length: 18
D: TRBD2
size: .
V: TRBV7-2
J: TRBJ2-3
DNA: TGTGCCAGCAGCGACCACGGACTAGGAGCGGGGGTTGCAGATACGCAGTATTTT
CDR3: CASSDHGLGAGVADTQYF

length: 13
D: TRBD1
size: .
V: TRBV29-1
J: TRBJ2-7
DNA: TGCAGCGTCCTACAGGGGACGAAGCACGAGCAGTACTTC
CDR3: CSVLQGTKHEQYF

length: 16
D: .
size: .
V: TRBV27
J: TRBJ1-4
DNA: TGTGCCAGCAGTTTATCGATTTGGGACGGTAATGAAAAACTGTTTTTT
CDR3: CASSLSIWDGNEKLFF

length: 11
D: .
size: .
V: TRBV11-1
J: TRBJ2-5
DNA: TGTGCCAGCAGCTTGCGAGAGACCCAGTACTTC
CDR3: CASSLRETQYF

length: 15
D: .
size: .
V: TRBV7-3
J: TRBJ2-1
DNA: TGTGCCAGCAGCCTCGACGCGGGTACCTACAATGAGCAGTTCTTC
CDR3: CASSLDAGTYNEQFF

length: 12
D: .
size: few
V: TRBV7-9
J: TRBJ1-4
DNA: TGTGCCAGCAGCTTAATGAATGAAAAACTGTTTTTT
CDR3: CASSLMNEKLFF

length: 12
D: .
size: .
V: TRBV30
J: TRBJ2-1
DNA: TGTGCCACGGAGGCCGGGGGTAAGGAGCAGTTCTTC
CDR3: CATEAGGKEQFF

length: 14
D: .
size: .
V: TRBV4-3
J: TRBJ2-7
DNA: TGCGCCAGCAGCCAAGATCGGGCATCAACCGAGCAGTACTTC
CDR3: CASSQDRASTEQYF

length: 13
D: .
size: .
V: TRBV7-9
J: TRBJ1-1
DNA: TGTGCCAGCAGTGAAGGAGGGGCCACTGAAGCTTTCTTT
CDR3: CASSEGGATEAFF

length: 13
D: TRBD1
size: .
V: TRBV6-1
J: TRBJ1-3
DNA: TGTGCCAGCAGTGGGGACAGCGGAAACACCATATATTTT
CDR3: CASSGDSGNTIYF

length: 13
D: TRBD1
size: once
V: TRBV11-3
J: TRBJ1-1
DNA: TGTGCCAGCAGCTTACTGGACAGGGATGAAGCTTTCTTT
CDR3: CASSLLDRDEAFF

length: 15
D: .
size: .
V: TRBV4-1
J: TRBJ2-5
DNA: TGCGCCAGCAGCCAATCGCCAGGGCGACAAGAGACCCAGTACTTC
CDR3: CASSQSPGRQETQYF

length: 16
D: .
size: .
V: TRBV7-9
J: TRBJ2-3
DNA: TGTGCCAGCAGCCAACCCCTGGATACTAGCACAGATACGCAGTATTTT
CDR3: CASSQPLDTSTDTQYF

length: 15
D: TRBD1
size: .
V: TRBV7-3
J: TRBJ2-7
DNA: TGTGCCAGCAGCTACGGACAGGGGGCAAGGTACGAGCAGTACTTC
CDR3: CASSYGQGARYEQYF

length: 11
D: .
size: .
V: TRBV12-5
J: TRBJ2-7
DNA: TGTGCTAGTGGTTTGACCGAAGAGCAGTACTTC
CDR3: CASGLTEEQYF

length: 15
D: .
size: .
V: TRBV7-8
J: TRBJ2-5
DNA: TGTGCCAGCAGCTTAGAACGGGTCGGCCAAGAGACCCAGTACTTC
CDR3: CASSLERVGQETQYF

length: 14
D: .
size: .
V: TRBV30
J: TRBJ1-1
DNA: TGTGCCTGGAGTGTACAGGGACATGACACTGAAGCTTTCTTT
CDR3: CAWSVQGHDTEAFF

length: 20
D: TRBD2
size: .
V: TRBV28
J: TRBJ2-3
DNA: TGTGCCAGCAGTTTAATTGGCGGGGGGGTCGACAACCCTAGCACAGATACGCAGTATTTT
CDR3: CASSLIGGGVDNPSTDTQYF

length: 14
D: .
size: .
V: TRBV7-3
J: TRBJ2-7
DNA: TGTGCCAGCACAGAGGCCGCCGTCCGGAACGAGCAGTACTTC
CDR3: CASTEAAVRNEQYF

length: 15
D: TRBD2
size: once
V: TRBV2
J: TRBJ2-6
DNA: TGTGCCAACGGGGGGGGCGCCTCTGGGGCCAACGTCCTGACTTTC
CDR3: CANGGGASGANVLTF

length: 14
D: .
size: .
V: TRBV11-3
J: TRBJ2-1
DNA: TGTGCCAGCAGCCCTGGGACGGTACACAATGAGCAGTTCTTC
CDR3: CASSPGTVHNEQFF

length: 14
D: .
size: .
V: TRBV7-2
J: TRBJ2-7
DNA: TGTGCCAGCAGCTTAGGGGGACCCGCTTACGAGCAGTACTTC
CDR3: CASSLGGPAYEQYF

length: 14
D: .
size: .
V: TRBV21-1
J: TRBJ2-5
DNA: TGTGCCAGCCCCAAGGTCGGGGGCGGGGAGACCCAGTACTTC
CDR3: CASPKVGGGETQYF

length: 14
D: .
size: .
V: TRBV2
J: TRBJ2-7
DNA: TGTGCCAGCAGCTTTAAGGGGGGGTCCTACGAGCAGTACTTC
CDR3: CASSFKGGSYEQYF

length: 13
D: .
size: .
V: TRBV18
J: TRBJ1-1
DNA: TGTGCCAGCTCATTAAGGCAATCAACTGAAGCTTTCTTT
CDR3: CASSLRQSTEAFF

length: 15
D: TRBD2
size: .
V: TRBV5-4
J: TRBJ2-3
DNA: TGTGCCAGCAGCTTGCTAGCGGGGAGGACAGATACGCAGTATTTT
CDR3: CASSLLAGRTDTQYF

length: 13
D: .
size: .
V: TRBV27
J: TRBJ2-5
DNA: TGTGCCAGCAGTTTGAGCTACACGGAGACCCAGTACTTC
CDR3: CASSLSYTETQYF

length: 16
D: .
size: .
V: TRBV11-2
J: TRBJ2-3
DNA: TGTGCCAGCAGCTTAGCAGCCGGGGCAAGCACAGATACGCAGTATTTT
CDR3: CASSLAAGASTDTQYF

length: 16
D: .
size: .
V: TRBV23-1
J: TRBJ2-5
DNA: TGCGCCAGCAGTCCCGGGCAGGGTCGATATAAGGAGACCCAGTACTTC
CDR3: CASSPGQGRYKETQYF

length: 12
D: TRBD1
size: .
V: TRBV6-5
J: TRBJ2-4
DNA: TGTGCCACACAGGGGGCAGAGAACATTCAGTACTTC
CDR3: CATQGAENIQYF

length: 11
D: .
size: .
V: TRBV7-3
J: TRBJ2-7
DNA: TGTGCCAGCAGCCTCCTTAGCGAGCAGTACTTC
CDR3: CASSLLSEQYF

length: 13
D: .
size: .
V: TRBV18
J: TRBJ1-1
DNA: TGTGCCAGCTCACCGGGAGGAATGGCTGAAGCTTTCTTT
CDR3: CASSPGGMAEAFF

length: 14
D: .
size: once
V: TRBV7-9
J: TRBJ1-4
DNA: TGTGCCAGCAGCTTAGGGGACATGGGGGAAAAACTGTTTTTT
CDR3: CASSLGDMGEKLFF

length: 13
D: .
size: .
V: TRBV10-2
J: TRBJ2-7
DNA: TGCGCCAGCCTGGGGACCGGTGATAGGGAGCAGTACTTC
CDR3: CASLGTGDREQYF